These T cell receptor beta chains were read from a single sample in a study of blood T cell repertoires in COVID-19. The data were produced by immunoSEQ multiplex PCR, yet TCRdb's version contains in-frame clones alone and is incomplete. Here the sample spans more than 110,000 clones, more than 80% being singletons. Specimen: peripheral blood. Receptors originate from a woman of 80 years or more in a cohort sampled during active or convalescent COVID-19. The CDR3 runs from the conserved cysteine through the conserved F or W. The D gene is left open where the match is weak. Clone size is not always given. Where it is, it says once, few, many or a class for expanded clones.

v_gene,j_gene,len,d_gene,abundance,CDR3aa,CDR3nt
TRBV29-1,TRBJ2-4,13,.,.,CSVVPQATDIQYF,TGCAGCGTTGTTCCGCAAGCTACGGACATTCAGTACTTC
TRBV21-1,TRBJ1-5,17,.,.,CASSIRTGELSNQPQHF,TGTGCCAGCAGCATCCGGACAGGAGAATTAAGCAATCAGCCCCAGCATTTT
TRBV21-1,TRBJ2-1,15,.,.,CASSKGRDRVNEQFF,TGTGCCAGCAGCAAAGGGCGGGACAGGGTGAATGAGCAGTTCTTC
TRBV14,TRBJ1-3,12,.,.,CASGWSGNTIYF,TGTGCCAGCGGGTGGAGTGGAAACACCATATATTTT
TRBV2,TRBJ2-1,12,.,few,CASSEERNEQFF,TGTGCCAGCAGTGAGGAGAGAAATGAGCAGTTCTTC
TRBV7-6,TRBJ2-1,17,TRBD2,.,CASSLGPLAGPYNEQFF,TGTGCCAGCAGCTTAGGCCCGCTAGCGGGGCCCTACAATGAGCAGTTCTTC
TRBV5-8,TRBJ2-1,18,TRBD1,few,CASSLVLGSGQFYNEQFF,TGTGCCAGCAGCTTGGTCCTGGGGTCGGGACAGTTCTACAATGAGCAGTTCTTC
TRBV19,TRBJ2-3,15,.,.,CASSTGRGYTDTQYF,TGTGCCAGTAGTACCGGGCGAGGGTACACAGATACGCAGTATTTT
TRBV7-2,TRBJ2-3,13,.,once,CASQYLEFDTQYF,TGTGCCAGCCAATACTTAGAATTTGATACGCAGTATTTT
TRBV3-1/TRBV3-2,TRBJ1-4,17,.,.,CASSPPLYGTSPGKLFF,TGTGCCAGCAGCCCGCCTTTATACGGGACATCACCTGGAAAACTGTTTTTT
TRBV19,TRBJ1-2,14,.,.,CASSRPGTIYGYTF,TGTGCCAGTAGTCGGCCGGGAACCATTTATGGCTACACCTTC
TRBV3-1/TRBV3-2,TRBJ1-2,13,.,few,CASSGGANYGYTF,TGTGCCAGCAGCGGCGGCGCTAACTATGGCTACACCTTC
TRBV21-1,TRBJ2-1,17,.,.,CASSKPKPGLVHNEQFF,TGTGCCAGCAGCAAGCCAAAACCGGGACTAGTCCACAATGAGCAGTTCTTC